This TCR beta chain was identified during a study of regulatory T cells in long-lasting Graves disease. Points from the study as a whole: TCR diversity was lower in persistent than newly diagnosed Graves' disease. Persistent patients shared more public clonotypes (roughly 2,800) than new patients (approximately 1,000).

Germline-derived CDR1 and CDR2 are DFQATT and SNEGSKA (reference sequence). CDR3 length: 13 amino acids. V dropped 4 bases and J dropped 5 bases, with 9 bases sitting between them. According to the study, TCR beta libraries were built with iRepertoire HTBI primers and CDR3-region Arm-PCR. TCRdb re-derived calls from the multiplex PCR reads in MiXCR, one entry per CDR3 protein. The table includes almost 350,000 distinct CDR3 sequences, around 19% detected once. The time point was: persistent/refractory GD, antithyroid drugs over 5 years with positive TRAb. Making the TCR library involved RNA that had been extracted from PBMCs. Patients were from an endocrinology department in Xi'an, China. This clonotype has more than one count but fewer than ten. The target antigen is unknown.

The V and J genes are TRBV20-1 and TRBJ1-6, with D perhaps matching TRBD1 (6 bases). The sequence came from a female donor with Graves disease. The source was peripheral blood mononuclear cells (PBMCs), collected when the disease was refractory, from a patient treated with antithyroid drugs. CDR3 DNA sequence: TGCAGTGCTAAACAGGGTGATAATTCACCCCTCCACTTT. As protein: CSAKQGDNSPLHF.